This T cell receptor (beta chain) was obtained from a study of shared clonotypes between healthy human individuals. The wider study: The study enrolled a couple of women and a few men aged 18 to 49.

Regarding this clone: Its antigen is not identified.

Study-level findings and limits: Donors were few, which limited the genetic and exposure-history diversity represented. It was the non-shared clonotypes that had lower generation probabilities than clonotypes shared by all four donors.

Authors' processing steps: Sequence data from immunoSEQ were junction-only and lacked quality scores; consequently, filtering differed. The repertoire was sequenced with immunoSEQ multiplex PCR; TCRdb's copy has only in-frame clones and lacks some. The V and J calls and clone size come from that table; D and trimming were worked out from the DNA. The data contain about 2.4 million clones, around 90% of them singletons. CDR1 is GTSNPN, CDR2 SVGIG, per germline (reference sequence). This CDR3 is built from 13 residues. This clonotype was obtained from a man aged 18-30 years in good health. The chain uses TRBV30 and TRBJ2-1, with 9 nucleotides matching TRBD1. The sequenced sample consisted of naive CD4+ T cells sorted from blood. The subset here: CD45RA+ positively selected. CDR3 in amino acids: CAFWGQGYNEQFF. CDR3 bases: TGTGCTTTCTGGGGACAGGGCTACAATGAGCAGTTCTTC.